Shown below are 21 T cell receptor beta chains from a single sample sequenced in a study of cytomegalovirus exposure and HLA in healthy donors. Amplification used 60 Vbeta primers and 13 Jbeta primers. Sequencing used immunoSEQ multiplex PCR; TCRdb keeps in-frame clones, though not all of them. The sample shows 140,000 to 150,000 clones, 75% of them seen only once. Specimen: PBMCs. The receptors come from a young man in good health and CMV-seronegative.

The CDR3 reads CSVDHGGVEGYGYTF. The CDR3 DNA reads TGCAGCGTTGATCATGGGGGGGTGGAAGGCTATGGCTACACCTTC. V gene TRBV29-1 combines with J gene TRBJ1-2; D perhaps matches TRBD1 (5 bases). CDR1 SQVTM and CDR2 ANQGSEA come from the germline V gene. V lost 3 bases to trimming and J lost 4 bases, with 18 bases between them. This CDR3 is 15 amino acids long.

The chain combines TRBV28 with TRBJ2-7, with D possibly being TRBD1 (5 bases). Germline-derived CDR1 and CDR2 are MDHEN and SYDVKM. Trimming left V 5 bases short and J 3 bases short, with 20 bases between. CDR3 length equals 16 residues. This chain's CDR3 is CASSPTTGRAYYEQYF. The DNA of the CDR3 is TGTGCCAGCAGTCCCACAACCGGCAGGGCTTACTACGAGCAGTACTTC.

The chain is built from TRBV21-1 and TRBJ1-5; the table's D call, TRBD1, has no DNA check behind it. TRBV21-1 is a listed pseudogene. The CDR3 loop spans 16 amino acids. CDR3 in amino acids: CASSTYRDHSNQPQHF. For the CDR3, the DNA is TGTGCCAGCAGCACCTACAGAGACCATAGCAATCAGCCCCAGCATTTT.

This chain uses TRBV7-2 with TRBJ2-1, with no clear D. The CDR3 is 14 amino acids. Between the trimmed V and J ends, which lost 4 bases and 4 bases, there was a span of 11 bases. The germline CDR1 and CDR2 sequences are SGHTA and FQGNSA. The DNA of the CDR3 is TGTGCCAGCAGCTCCTACGGGTTTTACAATGAGCAGTTCTTC. Protein sequence: CASSSYGFYNEQFF.

The chain recombines TRBV5-8 with TRBJ1-1, with D possibly TRBD1 on 5 matching bases. Germline CDR1 reads SGHTS; CDR2 reads YDEGEE. The CDR3 covers 16 residues. V was cut by 0 bases and J by 2 bases, with 14 bases left in between. The CDR3 is CASSLAFGGPNTEAFF. CDR3 DNA sequence: TGTGCCAGCAGCTTGGCTTTCGGGGGACCTAACACTGAAGCTTTCTTT.

This clone came up once. The rearrangement links TRBV7-9 to TRBJ1-1; D not resolved. V was trimmed by 1 base and J by 1 base, leaving 4 bases between them. The CDR3 loop spans 13 amino acids. CDR1 is SEHNR and CDR2 is FQNEAQ in the germline V gene (reference sequence). The CDR3 is CASSLVENTEAFF. For the CDR3, the DNA is TGTGCCAGCAGCTTAGTAGAGAACACTGAAGCTTTCTTT.

Regarding this clone: Other DNA variants within this sample encode the same CDR3. The chain recombines TRBV5-1 with TRBJ2-7; maybe TRBD1 (6 bases). V was pared by 0 bases and J by 4 bases, with 8 bases between. This CDR3 comprises 13 residues. CDR1 is SGHRS, CDR2 YFSETQ, per germline. CDR3 sequence: CASSLDDRYEQYF. The CDR3 region has the DNA TGCGCCAGCAGCTTGGATGACAGGTACGAGCAGTACTTC.

The sample holds a few counts of this clone. V gene TRBV28 combines with J gene TRBJ2-7; TRBD1 matches at 8 bases. Germline V CDR1 and CDR2: MDHEN, SYDVKM. J was trimmed by 5 bases and V by 4 bases; bases with no gene match: 13. The CDR3 is made up of 16 amino acids. CDR3 in amino acids: CASSSHSDRVPHEQYF. Here the CDR3 DNA reads TGTGCCAGCAGTTCTCACTCGGACAGGGTGCCCCACGAGCAGTACTTC.

As regards this clone: Other DNA sequences in the same sample also yield this CDR3. The V call is TRBV5-1, the J call TRBJ2-5; tentatively, D is TRBD1 (6 bases). The CDR3 runs to 12 residues. In germline, CDR1 is SGHRS, CDR2 YFSETQ. Trimming removed 1 base from V and 5 bases from J, with 6 bases in between. CDR3 DNA sequence: TGCGCCAGCAGCTTGACAGGGGAGACCCAGTACTTC. It codes for CASSLTGETQYF.

The rearrangement joins TRBV10-3 to TRBJ1-3, with no clear D. Germline lookup yields CDR1 ENHRY and CDR2 SYGVKD. The CDR3 is made up of 14 amino acids. V was shortened by 6 bases and J by 0 bases, with 9 bases between the two germline ends. For the CDR3, the DNA is TGTGCCATCAGGTCGGGGAGCTCTGGAAACACCATATATTTT. Translated: CAIRSGSSGNTIYF.

J is TRBJ1-3 and V is TRBV5-1; 8 bases match TRBD1. The CDR3 loop spans 15 amino acids. Trimming at V came to 4 bases and at J to 4 bases, leaving 7 bases not matched to a gene. Per the germline V gene, CDR1 is SGHRS and CDR2 is YFSETQ. In DNA, the CDR3 is TGCGCCAGCAGCCCTATGACAGGGGTAGGAAACACCATATATTTT. This sequence encodes CASSPMTGVGNTIYF.

The sample holds one count of this clone. The chain recombines TRBV6-1 with TRBJ2-7, with a weak D call TRBD2 (6 bases). V shed 2 bases and J shed 0 bases, with 8 bases lying between them. The germline V gene has CDR1 MNHNS and CDR2 SASEGT. The CDR3 is 14 amino acids. CDR3: CASSEWDFSYEQYF. The CDR3 DNA sequence: TGTGCCAGCAGTGAATGGGACTTCTCCTACGAGCAGTACTTC.

The V and J genes are TRBV19 and TRBJ2-7; weak D call: TRBD1 (6 bases). V was clipped by 5 bases and J by 5 bases, with 13 bases between them. Germline V gene lookup returns CDR1 LNHDA and CDR2 SQIVND (reference sequence). This CDR3 comprises 13 residues. CDR3: CASSSQGPHEQYF. In nucleotides, the CDR3 is TGTGCCAGTAGTTCACAGGGACCCCACGAGCAGTACTTC. The full variable domain, with the rest looked up from reference TRBV19 and TRBJ2-7, is DGGITQSPKYLFRKEGQNVTLSCEQNLNHDAMYWYRQDPGQGLRLIYYSQIVNDFQKGDIAEGYSVSREKKESFPLTVTSAQKNPTAFYLCASSSQGPHEQYFGPGTRLTVT.

The rearrangement joins TRBV30 to TRBJ1-5; 7 bases are a match to TRBD1. The V gene end was trimmed by 7 bases and the J gene end by 5 bases; junction bases not matched to a gene: 5. Germline V lookup: CDR1 GTSNPN, CDR2 SVGIG (reference sequence). This CDR3 is 12 amino acids long. Here the CDR3 DNA reads TGTGCCTTCGACAGGGACGATCAGCCCCAGCATTTT. Its protein product is CAFDRDDQPQHF.

In its sample, this clone was seen a few times. J is TRBJ1-1 and V is TRBV9; TRBD1 is a possible D gene (5 bases). Deletions cut 3 bases from V and 6 bases from J, with 21 bases between. CDR3 length equals 16 residues. The germline CDR1 and CDR2 sequences are SGDLS and YYNGEE. CDR3 DNA sequence: TGTGCCAGCAGCGAAGAAGGTGAAAGGGGTCGGTCTGAAGCTTTCTTT. This translates into CASSEEGERGRSEAFF. The complete variable domain, with remaining parts taken from reference TRBV9 and TRBJ1-1, reads DSGVTQTPKHLITATGQRVTLRCSPRSGDLSVYWYQQSLDQGLQFLIQYYNGEERAKGNILERFSAQQFPDLHSELNLSSLELGDSALYFCASSEEGERGRSEAFFGQGTRLTVV.

This sequence joins TRBV2 and TRBJ1-1; tentatively, D is TRBD1 (5 bases). The germline CDR1 and CDR2 sequences are SNHLY and FYNNEI. The length of the CDR3 is 13 residues. The V end lost 6 bases, the J end lost 3 bases, and 11 bases lay between the germline ends. This CDR3 is CASRETGYTEAFF. DNA for the CDR3: TGTGCCAGCAGGGAAACAGGTTACACTGAAGCTTTCTTT.

V is TRBV15 and J is TRBJ1-3; D ambiguous. Germline V gives CDR1 LNHNV, CDR2 YYDKDF (reference sequence). The length of the CDR3 is 16 residues. V shed 0 bases and J shed 2 bases, with 11 bases lying between them. The CDR3 region is CATSRETPGAGNTIYF. The CDR3 DNA reads as TGTGCCACCAGCAGAGAAACCCCCGGGGCTGGAAACACCATATATTTT.

The chain uses TRBV5-6 and TRBJ2-1, with unresolved D. Germline loops: CDR1 SGHDT, CDR2 YYEEEE. Between the trimmed V and J ends, which lost 0 bases and 5 bases, there was a span of 12 bases. The CDR3 has 15 residues. The DNA for the CDR3 is TGTGCCAGCAGCTTGGTGCCACGGGTAAACAATGAGCAGTTCTTC. Protein sequence: CASSLVPRVNNEQFF.

The chain recombines TRBV15 with TRBJ1-6, with 8 bases fitting TRBD1. The V gene end was trimmed by 0 bases and the J gene end by 1 base; junction bases not matched to a gene: 11. CDR3 length: 20 amino acids. Germline CDR1 is LNHNV and CDR2 is YYDKDF (reference sequence). The CDR3 DNA reads as TGTGCCACCAGCAGAGATCCGCCAGGGGGCCCAATTTCCTATAATTCACCCCTCCACTTT. Residues: CATSRDPPGGPISYNSPLHF.

V and J are TRBV2 and TRBJ2-5; 7 bases map to TRBD1. Germline CDR1 is SNHLY and CDR2 is FYNNEI. There are 11 residues in the CDR3. The CDR3 protein is CASTGSGTQYF. As DNA, the CDR3 is TGTGCTTCGACAGGGAGTGGGACCCAGTACTTC. The full variable domain, with the rest looked up from reference TRBV2 and TRBJ2-5, is EPEVTQTPSHQVTQMGQEVILRCVPISNHLYFYWYRQILGQKVEFLVSFYNNEISEKSEIFDDQFSVERPDGSNFTLKIRSTKLEDSAMYFCASTGSGTQYFGPGTRLLVL.

The rearrangement uses TRBV5-1 and TRBJ2-7, with 10 bases fitting TRBD1. The CDR3 runs 15 residues. The V gene end was trimmed by 4 bases and the J gene end by 2 bases; junction bases not matched to a gene: 6. CDR1 SGHRS and CDR2 YFSETQ come from the germline V gene. The CDR3 loop is CASSTLGTGAYEQYF. CDR3 coding DNA: TGCGCCAGCAGCACCTTGGGGACAGGGGCCTACGAGCAGTACTTC.